This T cell receptor beta chain was sequenced during a study of CD8 T cells in Susac syndrome. After removal of 4 bases from V and 1 base from J, the junction contained 3 bases not matched to a gene. CDR3 length: 13 amino acids. The germline V gene encodes CDR1 SQVTM and CDR2 ANQGSEA. Findings and limits, study-wide: Only a relatively small number of individuals were included in the TCR sequencing and HLA analysis.

About this clonotype: The antigen is unknown.

RNA in amounts of about 0.45 to 1 ug was reverse transcribed with random hexamers. Across 54 Vbeta and 13 Jbeta, TCR beta CDR3 was amplified with immunoSEQ multiplex PCR. One entry per CDR3 protein results from TCRdb running MiXCR on the immunoSEQ multiplex PCR reads. Of about 200,000 distinct CDR3 sequences in the sample, 90% to 95% were seen once. TCR beta sequencing was performed on blood CD8+ and CD4+ T cells. The chain links TRBV29-1 to TRBJ1-1, with 7 bases identical to TRBD1. The clonotype comes from a human donor with multiple sclerosis. Sequencing input: CD4+ T cells from PBMCs. The chain's CDR3 is CSVGNRGNTEAFF. CDR3 DNA: TGCAGCGTTGGAAACAGGGGGAACACTGAAGCTTTCTTT.